This T cell receptor (beta chain) originates from a study of T cell repertoires in cytomegalovirus infection. On the study more broadly: Selection of CMV epitopes for the study included recently identified HLA-C-restricted and well-studied HLA-B-restricted ones. Based on public TCR beta signatures, there were indications of CMV infection and of a matching HLA type.

This clonotype was found many times. Its target is not known. General study results and limits: People with CMV and the relevant HLA were identified by cumulative public TCR beta family frequency. Dominating the ex vivo response were HLA-C-restricted CMV-specific TCR beta clonotypes.

This CDR3 has 13 amino acids. CDR1 and CDR2 (germline): SGHTA, FQGNSA. V was cut by 5 bases and J by 5 bases, with 10 bases left in between. TCRdb fed the reads into MiXCR, producing one record per CDR3 protein. This table has approximately 600,000 distinct CDR3 sequences, almost 40% appearing once. The chain combines TRBV7-2 with TRBJ2-1; weak D call: TRBD2 (6 bases). The starting material was cultured PBMCs, obtained from culture after CMV antigen stimulation. The TCR sequence derives from a human donor in good health (CMV status not recorded). Some clones in this sample may be carry-over from other donors' samples. CDR3: CASSAGTNNEQFF. The CDR3 DNA follows: TGTGCCAGCAGCGCGGGGACCAACAATGAGCAGTTCTTC. Full variable domain (outside the CDR3, taken from reference TRBV7-2 and TRBJ2-1): GAGVSQSPSNKVTEKGKDVELRCDPISGHTALYWYRQSLGQGLEFLIYFQGNSAPDKSGLPSDRFSAERTGGSVSTLTIQRTQQEDSAVYLCASSAGTNNEQFFGPGTRLTVL.